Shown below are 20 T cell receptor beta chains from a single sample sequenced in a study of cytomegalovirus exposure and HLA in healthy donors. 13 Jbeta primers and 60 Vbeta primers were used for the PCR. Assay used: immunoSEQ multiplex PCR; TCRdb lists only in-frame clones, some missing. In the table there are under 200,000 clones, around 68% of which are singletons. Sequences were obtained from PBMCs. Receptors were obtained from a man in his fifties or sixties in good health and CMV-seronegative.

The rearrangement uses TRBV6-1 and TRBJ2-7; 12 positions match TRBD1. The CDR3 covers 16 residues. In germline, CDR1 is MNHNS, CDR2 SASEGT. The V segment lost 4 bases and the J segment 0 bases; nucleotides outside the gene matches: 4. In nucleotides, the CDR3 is TGTGCCAGCAGTGGAGGGACAGGGGGCTCCTCCTACGAGCAGTACTTC. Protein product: CASSGGTGGSSYEQYF.

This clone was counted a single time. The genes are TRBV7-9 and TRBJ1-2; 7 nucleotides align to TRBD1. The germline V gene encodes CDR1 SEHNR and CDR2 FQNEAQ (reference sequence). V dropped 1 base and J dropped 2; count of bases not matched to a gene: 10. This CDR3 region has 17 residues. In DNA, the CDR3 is TGTGCCAGCAGCTTAGTTTTTGAGAAGGGGGCAAACTATGGCTACACCTTC. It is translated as CASSLVFEKGANYGYTF. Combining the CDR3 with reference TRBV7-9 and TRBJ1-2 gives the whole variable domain DTGVSQNPRHKITKRGQNVTFRCDPISEHNRLYWYRQTLGQGPEFLTYFQNEAQLEKSRLLSDRFSAERPKGSFSTLEIQRTEQGDSAMYLCASSLVFEKGANYGYTFGSGTRLTVV.

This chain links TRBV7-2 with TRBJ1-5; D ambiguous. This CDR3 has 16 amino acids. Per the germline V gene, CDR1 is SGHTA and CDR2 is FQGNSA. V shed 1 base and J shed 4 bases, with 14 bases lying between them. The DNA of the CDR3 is TGTGCCAGCAGCTTAGGTGCAGGCAGACCAAATCAGCCCCAGCATTTT. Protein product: CASSLGAGRPNQPQHF.

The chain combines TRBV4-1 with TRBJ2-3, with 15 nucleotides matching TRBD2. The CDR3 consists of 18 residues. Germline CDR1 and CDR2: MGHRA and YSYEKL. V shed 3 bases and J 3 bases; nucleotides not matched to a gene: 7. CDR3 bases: TGCGCCAGCAGCCAGGGGACTAGCGGGGGGAGGGGTACAGATACGCAGTATTTT. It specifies CASSQGTSGGRGTDTQYF.

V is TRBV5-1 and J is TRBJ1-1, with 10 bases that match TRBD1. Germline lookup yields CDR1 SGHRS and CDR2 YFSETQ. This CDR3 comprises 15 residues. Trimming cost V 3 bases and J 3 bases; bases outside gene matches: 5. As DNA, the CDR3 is TGCGCCAGCAGCTGGGACAGGGGCACAGACACTGAAGCTTTCTTT. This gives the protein CASSWDRGTDTEAFF.

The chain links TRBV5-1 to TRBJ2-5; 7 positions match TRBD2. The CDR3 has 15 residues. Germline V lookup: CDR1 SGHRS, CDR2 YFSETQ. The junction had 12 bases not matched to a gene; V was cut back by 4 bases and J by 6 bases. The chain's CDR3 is CASSPTSGEAQTQYF. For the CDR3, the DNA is TGCGCCAGCAGCCCCACCAGCGGGGAGGCCCAGACCCAGTACTTC.

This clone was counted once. CDR3 DNA: TGTGCCAGTAGTATAGGGACAACTAATTCACCCCTCCACTTT. Protein: CASSIGTTNSPLHF. The rearrangement links TRBV19 to TRBJ1-6; D may be TRBD1 (5 bases). Germline-derived CDR1 and CDR2 are LNHDA and SQIVND (reference sequence). This CDR3 has 14 amino acids. V lost 1 base and J 6 bases, leaving 7 bases between the germline ends.

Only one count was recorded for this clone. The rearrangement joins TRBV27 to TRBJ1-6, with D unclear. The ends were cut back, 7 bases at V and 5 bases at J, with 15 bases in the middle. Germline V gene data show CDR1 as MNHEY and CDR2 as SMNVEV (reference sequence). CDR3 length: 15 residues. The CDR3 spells CASTGSLGNNSPLHF. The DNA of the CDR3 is TGTGCCAGCACGGGTTCCCTCGGGAATAATTCACCCCTCCACTTT.

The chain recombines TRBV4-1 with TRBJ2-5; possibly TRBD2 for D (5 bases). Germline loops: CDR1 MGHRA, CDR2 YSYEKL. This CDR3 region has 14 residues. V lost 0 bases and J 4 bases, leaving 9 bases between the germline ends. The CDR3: CASSQDPSLETQYF. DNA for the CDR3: TGCGCCAGCAGCCAAGACCCTAGCCTAGAGACCCAGTACTTC.

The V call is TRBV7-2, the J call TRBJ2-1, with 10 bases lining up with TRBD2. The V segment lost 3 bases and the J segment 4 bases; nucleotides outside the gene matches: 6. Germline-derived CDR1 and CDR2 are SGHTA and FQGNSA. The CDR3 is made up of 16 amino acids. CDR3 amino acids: CASSLRDSGGYNEQFF. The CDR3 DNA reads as TGTGCCAGCAGCTTGCGGGATAGCGGGGGGTACAATGAGCAGTTCTTC.

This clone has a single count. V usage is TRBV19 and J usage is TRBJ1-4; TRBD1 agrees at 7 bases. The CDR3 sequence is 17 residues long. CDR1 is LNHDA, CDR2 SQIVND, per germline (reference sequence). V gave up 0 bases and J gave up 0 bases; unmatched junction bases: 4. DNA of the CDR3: TGTGCCAGTAGTATAGAACAGGGGATTCCAACTAATGAAAAACTGTTTTTT. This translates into CASSIEQGIPTNEKLFF.

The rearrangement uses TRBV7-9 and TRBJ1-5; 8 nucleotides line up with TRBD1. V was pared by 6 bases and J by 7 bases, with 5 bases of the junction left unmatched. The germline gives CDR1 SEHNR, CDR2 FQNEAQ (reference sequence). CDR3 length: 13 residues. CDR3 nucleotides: TGTGCCAGCAGTCGACAGGGGTCGCAGCCCCAGCATTTT. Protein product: CASSRQGSQPQHF.

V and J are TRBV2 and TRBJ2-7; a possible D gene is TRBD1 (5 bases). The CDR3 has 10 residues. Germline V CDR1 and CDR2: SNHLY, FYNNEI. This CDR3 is CATGTGEQYF. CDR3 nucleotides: TGTGCGACGGGCACAGGAGAGCAGTACTTC. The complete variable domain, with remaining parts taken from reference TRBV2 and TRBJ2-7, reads EPEVTQTPSHQVTQMGQEVILRCVPISNHLYFYWYRQILGQKVEFLVSFYNNEISEKSEIFDDQFSVERPDGSNFTLKIRSTKLEDSAMYFCATGTGEQYFGPGTRLTVT.

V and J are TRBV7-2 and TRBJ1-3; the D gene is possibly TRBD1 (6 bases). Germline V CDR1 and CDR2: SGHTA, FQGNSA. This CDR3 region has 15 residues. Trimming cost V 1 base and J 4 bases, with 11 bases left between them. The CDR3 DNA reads TGTGCCAGCAGCTTAGGAAGGGGGAGAGGAAACACCATATATTTT. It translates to CASSLGRGRGNTIYF.

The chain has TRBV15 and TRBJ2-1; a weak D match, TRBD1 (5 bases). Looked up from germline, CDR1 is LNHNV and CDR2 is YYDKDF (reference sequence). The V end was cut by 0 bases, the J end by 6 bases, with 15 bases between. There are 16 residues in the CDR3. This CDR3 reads CATSRDGRVGGNEQFF. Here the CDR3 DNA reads TGTGCCACCAGCAGAGATGGCAGGGTGGGTGGCAATGAGCAGTTCTTC.

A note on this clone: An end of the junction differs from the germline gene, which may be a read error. CDR3 residues: CASSVRWTVEAFF. The CDR3 nucleotides are TGTGCTAGCAGCGTTCGATGGACAGTTGAAGCTTTCTTT. This rearrangement joins TRBV7-7 to TRBJ1-1, with a possible D match to TRBD1 (6 bases). This CDR3 contains 13 residues. Germline V gene data show CDR1 as SSHAT and CDR2 as FNYEAQ (reference sequence).

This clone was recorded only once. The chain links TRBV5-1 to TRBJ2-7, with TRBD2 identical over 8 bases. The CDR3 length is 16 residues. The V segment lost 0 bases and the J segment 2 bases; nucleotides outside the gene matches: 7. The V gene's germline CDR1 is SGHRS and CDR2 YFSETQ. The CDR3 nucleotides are TGCGCCAGCAGCTTGGAACTAGCGGTCCGAACCTACGAGCAGTACTTC. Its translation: CASSLELAVRTYEQYF.

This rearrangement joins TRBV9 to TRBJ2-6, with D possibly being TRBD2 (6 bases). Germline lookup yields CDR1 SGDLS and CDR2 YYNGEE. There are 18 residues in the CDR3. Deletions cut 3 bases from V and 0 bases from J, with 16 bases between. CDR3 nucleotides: TGTGCCAGCAGCGCTGAGTGGGGGGAAGACTCTGGGGCCAACGTCCTGACTTTC. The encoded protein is CASSAEWGEDSGANVLTF.

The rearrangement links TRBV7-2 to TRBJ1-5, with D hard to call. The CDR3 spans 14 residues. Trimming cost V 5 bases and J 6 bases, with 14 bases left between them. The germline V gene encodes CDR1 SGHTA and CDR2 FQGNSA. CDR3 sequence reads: CASSPKRASQPQHF. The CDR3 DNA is TGTGCCAGCAGCCCCAAGAGGGCCAGTCAGCCCCAGCATTTT.

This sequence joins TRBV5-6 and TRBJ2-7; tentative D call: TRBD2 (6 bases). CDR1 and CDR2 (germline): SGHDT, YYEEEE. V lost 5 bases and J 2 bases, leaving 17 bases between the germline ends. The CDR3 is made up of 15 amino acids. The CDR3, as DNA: TGTGCCAGCAGTTACGGAGCGGGCGGCCCCTACGAGCAGTACTTC. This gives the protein CASSYGAGGPYEQYF.